This T cell receptor (beta chain) was sequenced in a study of T cells after yellow fever vaccination. Regarding the study as a whole: Clonotype sharing between CD4 and CD8 compartments was small. The booster response re-showed most primary clones: 95% to 96% CD4, almost 90% CD8.

On this clonotype itself: Its specificity is unknown.

This CDR3 spans 16 amino acids. Making TCR cDNA involved 5'RACE template switching, which added UMIs and a universal primer site. Each CDR3 protein gets one entry after TCRdb re-called the 5' RACE reads with MiXCR. This table has 500,000 to 650,000 distinct CDR3 sequences, about a sixth appearing once. This specimen consisted of PBMCs, obtained 5 days after the first yellow fever vaccination. The sequence was obtained from a man aged 18 to 29 who received the YFV17D yellow fever vaccine. The chain joins TRBV21-1 to TRBJ2-5; TRBD1 is the table's D call, not checked against the DNA. TRBV21-1 is a documented pseudogene. CDR3 DNA sequence: TGTGCCAGCAGCAAAGTTAGCAGGGGAGGCTTGGAGACCCAGTACTTC. Protein: CASSKVSRGGLETQYF.